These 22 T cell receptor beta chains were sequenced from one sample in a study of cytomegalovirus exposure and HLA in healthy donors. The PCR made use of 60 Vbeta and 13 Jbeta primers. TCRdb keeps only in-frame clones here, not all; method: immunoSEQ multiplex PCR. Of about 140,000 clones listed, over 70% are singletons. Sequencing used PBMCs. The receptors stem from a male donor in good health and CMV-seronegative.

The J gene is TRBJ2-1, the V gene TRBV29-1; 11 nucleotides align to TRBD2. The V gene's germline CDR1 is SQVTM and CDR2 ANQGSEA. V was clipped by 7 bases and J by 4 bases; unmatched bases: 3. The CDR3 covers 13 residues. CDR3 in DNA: TGCAGCGGTAGGACTAGCGGGTACAATGAGCAGTTCTTC. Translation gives CSGRTSGYNEQFF.

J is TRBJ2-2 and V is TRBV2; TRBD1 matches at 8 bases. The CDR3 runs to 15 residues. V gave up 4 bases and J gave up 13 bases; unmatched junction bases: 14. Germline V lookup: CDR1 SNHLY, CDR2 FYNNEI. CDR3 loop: CASSASGTGPFLLFF. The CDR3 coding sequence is TGTGCCAGCAGTGCTTCCGGGACAGGCCCTTTTTTGCTGTTTTTT.

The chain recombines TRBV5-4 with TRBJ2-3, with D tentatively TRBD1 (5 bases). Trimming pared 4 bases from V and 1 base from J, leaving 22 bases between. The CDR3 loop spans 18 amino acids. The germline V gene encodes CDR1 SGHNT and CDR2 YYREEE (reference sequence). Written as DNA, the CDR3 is TGTGCCAGCAGCCATCTCCTTGGAAGGGGCGTGGGCACAGATACGCAGTATTTT. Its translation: CASSHLLGRGVGTDTQYF.

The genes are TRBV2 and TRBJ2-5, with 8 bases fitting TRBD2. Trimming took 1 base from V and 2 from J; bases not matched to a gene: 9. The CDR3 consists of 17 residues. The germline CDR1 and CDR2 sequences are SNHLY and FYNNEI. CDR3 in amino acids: CASSEGASGLQQETQYF. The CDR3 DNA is TGTGCCAGCAGTGAAGGGGCTAGCGGGCTCCAACAAGAGACCCAGTACTTC.

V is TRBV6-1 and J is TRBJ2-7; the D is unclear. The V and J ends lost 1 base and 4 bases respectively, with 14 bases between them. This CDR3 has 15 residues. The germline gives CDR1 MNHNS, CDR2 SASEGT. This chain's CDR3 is CASSEGERPRYEQYF. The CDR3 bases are TGTGCCAGCAGTGAAGGCGAGCGACCCCGATACGAGCAGTACTTC.

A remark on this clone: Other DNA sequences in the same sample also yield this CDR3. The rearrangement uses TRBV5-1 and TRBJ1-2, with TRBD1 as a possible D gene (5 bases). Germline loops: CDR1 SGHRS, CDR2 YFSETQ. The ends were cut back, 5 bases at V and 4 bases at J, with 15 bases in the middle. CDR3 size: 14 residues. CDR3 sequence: CASSSSAGGYGYTF. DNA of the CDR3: TGCGCCAGCAGTTCTTCTGCGGGGGGCTATGGCTACACCTTC.

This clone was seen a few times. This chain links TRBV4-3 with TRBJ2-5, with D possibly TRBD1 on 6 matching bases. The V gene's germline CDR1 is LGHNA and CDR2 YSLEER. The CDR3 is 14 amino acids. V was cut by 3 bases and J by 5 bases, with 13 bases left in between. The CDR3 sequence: CASSQEQGVETQYF. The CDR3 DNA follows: TGCGCCAGCAGCCAGGAACAGGGTGTTGAGACCCAGTACTTC.

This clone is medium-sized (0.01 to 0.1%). The CDR3 sequence is CASQQGRTEAFF. CDR3 coding DNA: TGTGCCAGTCAACAGGGTCGGACTGAAGCTTTCTTT. V usage is TRBV19 and J usage is TRBJ1-1, with D possibly TRBD1 on 6 matching bases. Germline values: CDR1 LNHDA, CDR2 SQIVND (reference sequence). The length of the CDR3 is 12 residues. With 8 bases removed from V and 5 bases from J, the gap between germline ends came to 12 bases.

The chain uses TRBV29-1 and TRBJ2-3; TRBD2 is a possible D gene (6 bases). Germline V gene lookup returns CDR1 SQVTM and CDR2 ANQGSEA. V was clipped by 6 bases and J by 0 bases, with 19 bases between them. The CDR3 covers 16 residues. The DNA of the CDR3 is TGCAGCGTGGGGCCGTTCGGAGGGCCTAGCACAGATACGCAGTATTTT. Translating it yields CSVGPFGGPSTDTQYF.

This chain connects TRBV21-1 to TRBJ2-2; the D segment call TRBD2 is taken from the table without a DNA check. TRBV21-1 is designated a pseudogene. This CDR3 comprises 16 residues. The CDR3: CASSKPGGAEAGELFF. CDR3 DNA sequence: TGTGCCAGCAGCAAACCGGGGGGCGCTGAGGCCGGGGAGCTGTTTTTT.

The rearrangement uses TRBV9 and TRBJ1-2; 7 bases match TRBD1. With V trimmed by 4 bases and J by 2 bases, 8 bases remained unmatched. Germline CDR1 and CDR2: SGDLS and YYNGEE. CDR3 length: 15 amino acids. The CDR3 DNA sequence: TGTGCCAGCAGCCCGTGGACAGGAAGGAACTATGGCTACACCTTC. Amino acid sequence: CASSPWTGRNYGYTF. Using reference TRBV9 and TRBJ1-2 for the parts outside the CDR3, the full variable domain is DSGVTQTPKHLITATGQRVTLRCSPRSGDLSVYWYQQSLDQGLQFLIQYYNGEERAKGNILERFSAQQFPDLHSELNLSSLELGDSALYFCASSPWTGRNYGYTFGSGTRLTVV.

The CDR3, as DNA: TGTGCCAGCTCACCCCCCCAGGGGGCGGGACAGTACTTC. Protein: CASSPPQGAGQYF. The V call is TRBV18, the J call TRBJ2-4; 8 bases agree with TRBD1. The CDR3 contains 13 residues. V gave up 3 bases and J gave up 13 bases; unmatched junction bases: 8. Looked up from germline, CDR1 is KGHSH and CDR2 is LQKENI. Based on the CDR3 plus reference TRBV18 and TRBJ2-4, the full variable domain is NAGVMQNPRHLVRRRGQEARLRCSPMKGHSHVYWYRQLPEEGLKFMVYLQKENIIDESGMPKERFSAEFPKEGPSILRIQQVVRGDSAAYFCASSPPQGAGQYFGAGTRLSVL.

As DNA, the CDR3 is TGTGCCATCAGTGAGTCGAAGACGGGAACTGAAGCTTTCTTT. Its protein is CAISESKTGTEAFF. V usage is TRBV10-3 and J usage is TRBJ1-1; D is uncertain. The CDR3 is 14 amino acids. The V gene's germline CDR1 is ENHRY and CDR2 SYGVKD. Trimming took 0 bases from V and 5 from J, leaving 10 bases between them.

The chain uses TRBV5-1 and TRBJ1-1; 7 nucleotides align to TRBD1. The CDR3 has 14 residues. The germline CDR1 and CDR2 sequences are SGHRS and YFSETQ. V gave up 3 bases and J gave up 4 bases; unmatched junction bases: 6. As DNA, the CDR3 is TGCGCCAGCAGCTCGCAGGGGGGAGGCACTGAAGCTTTCTTT. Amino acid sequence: CASSSQGGGTEAFF.

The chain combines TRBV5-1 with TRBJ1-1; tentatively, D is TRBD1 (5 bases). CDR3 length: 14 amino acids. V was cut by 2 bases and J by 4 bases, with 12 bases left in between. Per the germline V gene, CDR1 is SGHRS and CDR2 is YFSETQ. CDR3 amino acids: CASSFRRGITEAFF. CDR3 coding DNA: TGCGCCAGCAGCTTCCGGAGGGGCATCACTGAAGCTTTCTTT.

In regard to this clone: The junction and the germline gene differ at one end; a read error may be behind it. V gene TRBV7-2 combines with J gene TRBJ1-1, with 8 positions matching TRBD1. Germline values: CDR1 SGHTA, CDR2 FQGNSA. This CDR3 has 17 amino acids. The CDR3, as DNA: TGTGCCAGCGGCTTGACAGGGGTACGAAATCAAAACACTGAAGCTTTCTTT. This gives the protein CASGLTGVRNQNTEAFF.

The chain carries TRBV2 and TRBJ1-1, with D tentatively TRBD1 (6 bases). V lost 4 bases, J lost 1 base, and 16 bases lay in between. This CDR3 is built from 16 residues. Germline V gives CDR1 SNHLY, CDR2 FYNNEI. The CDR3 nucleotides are TGTGCCAGCAGTGGGGACACATTATTTCCGAACACTGAAGCTTTCTTT. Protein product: CASSGDTLFPNTEAFF. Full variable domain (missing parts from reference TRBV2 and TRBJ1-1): EPEVTQTPSHQVTQMGQEVILRCVPISNHLYFYWYRQILGQKVEFLVSFYNNEISEKSEIFDDQFSVERPDGSNFTLKIRSTKLEDSAMYFCASSGDTLFPNTEAFFGQGTRLTVV.

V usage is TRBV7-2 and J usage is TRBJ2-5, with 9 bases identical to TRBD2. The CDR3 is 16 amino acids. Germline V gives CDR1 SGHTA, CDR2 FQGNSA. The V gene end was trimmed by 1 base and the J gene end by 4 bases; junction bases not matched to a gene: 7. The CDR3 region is CASSLGTGLARETQYF. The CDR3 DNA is TGTGCCAGCAGCTTAGGTACGGGACTAGCTAGAGAGACCCAGTACTTC.

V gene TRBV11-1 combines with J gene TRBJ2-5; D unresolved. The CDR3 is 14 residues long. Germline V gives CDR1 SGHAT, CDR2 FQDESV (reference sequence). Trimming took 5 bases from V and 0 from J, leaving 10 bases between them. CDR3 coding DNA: TGTGCCAGCAGCCTTAATCGGTACCAAGAGACCCAGTACTTC. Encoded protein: CASSLNRYQETQYF.

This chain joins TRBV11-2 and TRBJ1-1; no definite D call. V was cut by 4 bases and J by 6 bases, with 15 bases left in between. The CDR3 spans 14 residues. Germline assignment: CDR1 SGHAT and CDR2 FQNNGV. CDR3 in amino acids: CASSSREVVPEAFF. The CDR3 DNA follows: TGTGCCAGCAGCTCGAGGGAGGTAGTCCCTGAAGCTTTCTTT.

In nucleotides, the CDR3 is TGTGCCAGCAGCTTAGAGTCAGGGGGGAACTACGAGCAGTACTTC. As protein: CASSLESGGNYEQYF. V gene TRBV7-7 combines with J gene TRBJ2-7, with TRBD1 as a possible D gene (7 bases). The CDR3 covers 15 residues. CDR1 is SSHAT, CDR2 FNYEAQ, per germline (reference sequence). V was trimmed by 1 base and J by 3 bases, leaving 13 bases between them.

The DNA for the CDR3 is TGCAGCGTCCGGACAGGGGGCGAGGGCACCATATATTTT. Translating gives CSVRTGGEGTIYF. This chain joins TRBV29-1 and TRBJ1-3; 11 nucleotides agree with TRBD1. J was trimmed by 9 bases and V by 6 bases; bases with no gene match: 7. This CDR3 contains 13 residues. CDR1 is SQVTM and CDR2 is ANQGSEA in the germline V gene. Combining the CDR3 with reference TRBV29-1 and TRBJ1-3 gives the whole variable domain SAVISQKPSRDICQRGTSLTIQCQVDSQVTMMFWYRQQPGQSLTLIATANQGSEATYESGFVIDKFPISRPNLTFSTLTVSNMSPEDSSIYLCSVRTGGEGTIYFGEGSWLTVV.